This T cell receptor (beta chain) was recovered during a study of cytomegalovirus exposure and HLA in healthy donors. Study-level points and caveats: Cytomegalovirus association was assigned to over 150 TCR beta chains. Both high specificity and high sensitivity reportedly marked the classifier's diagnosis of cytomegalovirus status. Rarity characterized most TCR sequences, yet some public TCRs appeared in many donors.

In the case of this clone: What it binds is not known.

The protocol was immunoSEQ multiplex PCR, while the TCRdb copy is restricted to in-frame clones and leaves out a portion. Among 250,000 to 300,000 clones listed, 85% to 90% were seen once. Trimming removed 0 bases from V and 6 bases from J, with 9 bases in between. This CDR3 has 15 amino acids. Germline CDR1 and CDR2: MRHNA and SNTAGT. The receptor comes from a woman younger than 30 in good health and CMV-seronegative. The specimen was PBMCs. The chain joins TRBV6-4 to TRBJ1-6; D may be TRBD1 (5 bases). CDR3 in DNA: TGTGCCAGCAGTGACTCGACAGAGCCTAATTCACCCCTCCACTTT. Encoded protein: CASSDSTEPNSPLHF.